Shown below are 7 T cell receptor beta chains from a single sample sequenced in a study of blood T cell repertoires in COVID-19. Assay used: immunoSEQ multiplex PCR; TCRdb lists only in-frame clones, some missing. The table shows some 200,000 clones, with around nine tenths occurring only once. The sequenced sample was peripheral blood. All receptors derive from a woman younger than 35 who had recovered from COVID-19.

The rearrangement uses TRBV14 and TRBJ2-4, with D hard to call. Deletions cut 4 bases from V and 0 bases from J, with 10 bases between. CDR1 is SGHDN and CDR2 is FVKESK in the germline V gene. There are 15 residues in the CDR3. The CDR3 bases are TGTGCCAGCAGCCCCGCCGGTCTAGCCAAAAACATTCAGTACTTC. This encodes CASSPAGLAKNIQYF.

As DNA, the CDR3 is TGTGCCAGCAGCCTAGGAGGCCTCTCCTATAATTCACCCCTCCACTTT. This gives the protein CASSLGGLSYNSPLHF. The V and J genes are TRBV5-4 and TRBJ1-6; no clear D. Germline V gives CDR1 SGHNT, CDR2 YYREEE (reference sequence). The CDR3 spans 16 residues. V gave up 4 bases and J gave up 0 bases, with 11 bases separating them.

In nucleotides, the CDR3 is TGTGCCAGCAGTTACCAGGGCTATAGCAATCAGCCCCAGCATTTT. This gives the protein CASSYQGYSNQPQHF. The chain has TRBV6-2 or TRBV6-3 and TRBJ1-5; possible D gene TRBD1, 5 bases. From germline, CDR1 is MNHEY and CDR2 SVGEGT. V lost 2 bases to trimming and J lost 0 bases, with 8 bases between them. The CDR3 totals 15 residues.

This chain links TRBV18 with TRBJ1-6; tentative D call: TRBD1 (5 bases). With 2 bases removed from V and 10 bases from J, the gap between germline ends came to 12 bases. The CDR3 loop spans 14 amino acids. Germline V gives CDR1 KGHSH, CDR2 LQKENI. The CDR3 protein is CASSPDGAGSPLHF. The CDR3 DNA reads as TGTGCCAGCTCACCAGATGGGGCAGGGTCACCCCTCCACTTT. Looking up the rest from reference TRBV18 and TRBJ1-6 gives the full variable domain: NAGVMQNPRHLVRRRGQEARLRCSPMKGHSHVYWYRQLPEEGLKFMVYLQKENIIDESGMPKERFSAEFPKEGPSILRIQQVVRGDSAAYFCASSPDGAGSPLHFGNGTRLTVT.

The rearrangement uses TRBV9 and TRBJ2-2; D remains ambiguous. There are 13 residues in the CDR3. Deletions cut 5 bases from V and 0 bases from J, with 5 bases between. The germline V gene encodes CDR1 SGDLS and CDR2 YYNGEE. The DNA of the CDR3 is TGTGCCAGCAGGGAGTCGAACACCGGGGAGCTGTTTTTT. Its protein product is CASRESNTGELFF.

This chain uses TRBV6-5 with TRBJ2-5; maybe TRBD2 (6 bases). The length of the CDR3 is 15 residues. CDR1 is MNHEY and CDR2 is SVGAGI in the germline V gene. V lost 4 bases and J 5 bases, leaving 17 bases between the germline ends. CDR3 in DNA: TGTGCCAGCAGTTCCATGGGGGGTGTAGTGGAGACCCAGTACTTC. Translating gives CASSSMGGVVETQYF.

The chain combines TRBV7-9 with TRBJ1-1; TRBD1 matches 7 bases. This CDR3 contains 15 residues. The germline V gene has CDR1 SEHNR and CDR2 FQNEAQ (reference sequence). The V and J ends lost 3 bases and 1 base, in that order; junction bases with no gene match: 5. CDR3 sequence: CASSLRQGPNTEAFF. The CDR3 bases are TGTGCCAGCAGCTTGAGACAGGGCCCGAACACTGAAGCTTTCTTT.